This T cell receptor beta chain was captured by sequencing in a study of blood T cell repertoires in COVID-19. Overall study: Collection of acute and convalescent COVID-19 samples took place in the United States, Italy and Spain.

Method: immunoSEQ multiplex PCR; TCRdb's copy keeps in-frame clones and lacks some. The sample includes around 320,000 clones, around 90% of them seen just once. The CDR3 extends over 12 amino acids. The J gene is TRBJ1-4, the V gene TRBV12-1. TRBV12-1 is designated a pseudogene. Material: peripheral blood. The source of this sequence is a man younger than 35 with active or convalescent COVID-19. Here the CDR3 reads CAKDLANEKLFF. The CDR3 DNA is TGTGCCAAAGATTTAGCTAATGAAAAACTGTTTTTT.